One sample yielded the 6 T cell receptor beta chains listed below, sequenced in a study of blood T cell repertoires in COVID-19. Method: immunoSEQ multiplex PCR; TCRdb's copy keeps in-frame clones and lacks some. The data hold approximately 14,000 clones, with about 86% observed a single time. Sequenced input: peripheral blood. Every receptor here comes from a human donor in a cohort sampled during active COVID-19.

On this clone itself: Relative to the germline gene, one junction end is altered; a read error may explain this. The CDR3 nucleotides read TGTGCCAGCAGTTCCCCGGGACAGGTCTTCTTT. Translation gives CASSSPGQVFF. The chain is built from TRBV28 and TRBJ1-6, with 8 nucleotides matching TRBD1. Germline lookup yields CDR1 MDHEN and CDR2 SYDVKM. There are 11 residues in the CDR3.

The rearrangement uses TRBV28 and TRBJ1-2, with D possibly TRBD1 on 6 matching bases. V was trimmed by 6 bases and J by 4 bases, leaving 18 bases between them. This CDR3 has 15 residues. Per germline, CDR1 MDHEN and CDR2 SYDVKM. The CDR3 loop reads CASSTNRASGYGYTF. In DNA form, the CDR3 reads TGTGCCAGCAGCACGAACAGGGCCTCGGGCTATGGCTACACCTTC.

This clone was picked up a small number of times. V is TRBV19 and J is TRBJ2-7, with TRBD2 as a possible D gene (5 bases). CDR1 and CDR2 (germline): LNHDA, SQIVND (reference sequence). The V gene lost 6 bases and the J gene lost 5 bases, with 14 bases spanning the gap. The CDR3 extends over 13 amino acids. The DNA for the CDR3 is TGTGCCAGTAGCACCTTACTAGGGAACGAGCAGTACTTC. Amino acid sequence: CASSTLLGNEQYF. The variable domain in full, completed from reference TRBV19 and TRBJ2-7, reads DGGITQSPKYLFRKEGQNVTLSCEQNLNHDAMYWYRQDPGQGLRLIYYSQIVNDFQKGDIAEGYSVSREKKESFPLTVTSAQKNPTAFYLCASSTLLGNEQYFGPGTRLTVT.

This clone has only a few counts. This sequence joins TRBV7-2 and TRBJ1-4; D may be TRBD1 (5 bases). CDR3 size: 14 residues. Germline V gene sequence: CDR1 SGHTA, CDR2 FQGNSA. Trimming took 4 bases from V and 3 from J, leaving 9 bases between them. CDR3 in DNA: TGTGCCAGCAGCTCGAAGGGGCCTAATGAAAAACTGTTTTTT. The encoded protein is CASSSKGPNEKLFF.

This clone has just a few counts. This chain links TRBV15 with TRBJ2-4, with 7 bases aligning to TRBD1. CDR1 LNHNV and CDR2 YYDKDF come from the germline V gene (reference sequence). The CDR3 loop spans 17 amino acids. J lost 8 bases, V lost 0 bases, and 13 bases had no gene match. CDR3 protein: CATSRDFWQGESDIQYF. CDR3 DNA sequence: TGTGCCACCAGCAGAGATTTTTGGCAGGGGGAGTCTGACATTCAGTACTTC.

V and J are TRBV14 and TRBJ2-1; 10 nucleotides align to TRBD2. V lost 0 bases to trimming and J lost 4 bases; unmatched junction nucleotides: 6. The V gene's germline CDR1 is SGHDN and CDR2 FVKESK. The CDR3 is made up of 17 amino acids. Written as DNA, the CDR3 is TGTGCCAGCAGCCAAGATTTAGCGGGGGGTTTATACAATGAGCAGTTCTTC. It translates to CASSQDLAGGLYNEQFF.